This entry lists 10 T cell receptor beta chains sequenced from one sample in a study of identical twins (dated by TCRdb to 2016 to 2018). Library generation was performed with 5' RACE. The reads were generated on an Illumina HiSeq 2000. Clones were called with MiXCR by TCRdb after fastp trimmed the public reads at Q25, and only in-frame beta chains were retained. Records with the same CDR3 protein are collapsed into one entry carrying the most frequent genes and DNA. The sample table records a few hundred thousand distinct CDR3 sequences; roughly 9.8% of these occur just once. The leading ten clones occupy 6% to 8.5% of the sample. Separately, the same data were catalogued under a study of yellow fever vaccine responses in identical twins.

The sequenced sample was CD8+ T cells sorted from blood. The source of these receptors is a woman under 30 in good health.

This clonotype has a handful of counts. The chain uses TRBV15 and TRBJ2-3, with D possibly matching TRBD1 (5 bases). With 1 base removed from V and 4 bases from J, the gap between germline ends came to 15 bases. The germline V gene has CDR1 LNHNV and CDR2 YYDKDF (reference sequence). The CDR3 covers 16 residues. The CDR3 DNA is TGTGCCACCAGCAGAGGACAGTCGGATGGCCCAGATACGCAGTATTTT. Its translation: CATSRGQSDGPDTQYF.

This clonotype was seen at least ten times. The V gene is TRBV6-6, the J gene TRBJ2-1; D gene unclear. The length of the CDR3 is 11 residues. Trimming shortened V by 8 bases and J by 10 bases, and 12 bases separated the two germline ends. Germline CDR1 is MNHNY and CDR2 is SVGAGI (reference sequence). The CDR3 sequence: CASSYSREQFF. The CDR3, as DNA: TGTGCCAGCTCCTATAGCCGCGAGCAGTTCTTC.

In this sample, this clonotype turned up many times. This chain joins TRBV5-1 and TRBJ2-3; the match to TRBD1 covers 8 bases. CDR1 and CDR2 (germline): SGHRS, YFSETQ. Trimming cost V 0 bases and J 2 bases; bases outside gene matches: 11. CDR3 length equals 18 residues. The chain's CDR3 is CASSLVPPGQDFTDTQYF. DNA of the CDR3: TGCGCCAGCAGCTTGGTACCTCCGGGACAGGATTTCACAGATACGCAGTATTTT.

The chain combines TRBV3-1 with TRBJ2-3; TRBD2 matches at 7 bases. This CDR3 is built from 17 residues. With V trimmed by 2 bases and J by 5 bases, 13 bases remained unmatched. CDR1 is LGHDT and CDR2 is YNNKEL in the germline V gene (reference sequence). CDR3 sequence: CASSQTPGLTPLDTQYF. CDR3 bases: TGTGCCAGCAGCCAAACACCGGGACTAACCCCTTTAGATACGCAGTATTTT.

In its sample, this clonotype was seen many times. The chain recombines TRBV7-9 with TRBJ1-1; the match to TRBD1 covers 7 bases. The germline CDR1 and CDR2 sequences are SEHNR and FQNEAQ (reference sequence). Trimming took 5 bases from V and 1 from J; bases not matched to a gene: 13. CDR3 length equals 17 residues. The CDR3: CASSPSRDRGQNTEAFF. CDR3 DNA sequence: TGTGCCAGCAGCCCGAGCCGGGACAGAGGGCAGAACACTGAAGCTTTCTTT.

This chain joins TRBV6-2 or TRBV6-3 and TRBJ2-1, with a weak D call TRBD2 (6 bases). The CDR3 sequence is 14 residues long. Deletions cut 5 bases from V and 3 bases from J, with 11 bases between. CDR1 is MNHEY, CDR2 SVGEGT, per germline. CDR3 nucleotide sequence: TGTGCCAGCAGTGCGGGACTTTACTACAATGAGCAGTTCTTC. The encoded protein is CASSAGLYYNEQFF.

This clonotype was recorded at least ten times. The rearrangement joins TRBV11-1 to TRBJ2-6, with 7 bases fitting TRBD1. The CDR3 runs 18 residues. Per the germline V gene, CDR1 is SGHAT and CDR2 is FQDESV (reference sequence). V lost 3 bases to trimming and J lost 1 base; unmatched junction nucleotides: 9. CDR3 loop: CASSFTGTDESGANVLTF. The CDR3 DNA sequence: TGTGCCAGCAGCTTCACCGGGACAGATGAATCTGGGGCCAACGTCCTGACTTTC. Supplemented by reference TRBV11-1 and TRBJ2-6, the full variable domain reads EAEVAQSPRYKITEKSQAVAFWCDPISGHATLYWYRQILGQGPELLVQFQDESVVDDSQLPKDRFSAERLKGVDSTLKIQPAELGDSAMYLCASSFTGTDESGANVLTFGAGSRLTVL.

This clonotype appeared many times. Here the CDR3 DNA reads TGTGCCAGCAGCTCAACAGGGGGGTCCACAGATACGCAGTATTTT. Protein sequence: CASSSTGGSTDTQYF. This chain joins TRBV7-3 and TRBJ2-3; 8 bases map to TRBD1. Germline CDR1 and CDR2: SGHTA and FQGTGA. J was trimmed by 2 bases and V by 4 bases; bases with no gene match: 5. There are 15 residues in the CDR3.

CDR3 in DNA: TGTGCCAGCAGCGTAGTTGAGCGGGGGAGGGAGAGTGAGCAGTTCTTC. This encodes CASSVVERGRESEQFF. The chain combines TRBV9 with TRBJ2-1; TRBD2 matches 8 bases. The CDR3 totals 16 residues. Germline V gene sequence: CDR1 SGDLS, CDR2 YYNGEE. The J segment lost 9 bases and the V segment lost 0 bases, leaving 11 bases of the junction unmatched.

The table lists this clonotype with a few counts. The chain combines TRBV29-1 with TRBJ2-3; D possibly corresponds to TRBD1 (5 bases). This CDR3 has 13 amino acids. Trimming stripped 8 bases from V and 0 bases from J, with 12 bases between. The germline CDR1 and CDR2 sequences are SQVTM and ANQGSEA. The CDR3 spells CSIWTTSTDTQYF. CDR3 nucleotides: TGCAGCATATGGACAACCAGCACAGATACGCAGTATTTT.